The 5 T cell receptor beta chains below were found in one sample sequenced in a study of blood T cell repertoires in COVID-19 (dated by TCRdb to 2020 to 2022). Library creation used the immunoSEQ multiplex PCR assay. The table comes from immuneACCESS by way of TCRdb, which keeps in-frame sequences with V and J called. Part of the clones is missing from these tables; in studies checked, under half for an unresolved V gene and the rest for unknown reasons. The table for this sample lists 300,000 or so clones; around four fifths of them were counted only once. The ten largest clones represent around 3.7% of the sample. Sequencing input: peripheral blood. Receptor source: a woman in her forties or fifties with active or convalescent COVID-19.

This rearrangement joins TRBV2 to TRBJ2-7; the match to TRBD1 covers 10 bases. Trimming at V came to 7 bases and at J to 5 bases, leaving 5 bases not matched to a gene. Germline values: CDR1 SNHLY, CDR2 FYNNEI. There are 13 residues in the CDR3. CDR3: CASTGTGEDEQYF. The CDR3 DNA is TGTGCCAGCACCGGGACAGGGGAAGACGAGCAGTACTTC.

This chain uses TRBV7-2 with TRBJ1-3; no definite D call. The germline V gene has CDR1 SGHTA and CDR2 FQGNSA. The CDR3 consists of 14 residues. The germline V and J ends were trimmed by 4 bases and 8 bases, with 15 bases remaining between them. CDR3 coding DNA: TGTGCCAGCAGCTCTAGCTGGTCTAGCGACACCATATATTTT. It translates to CASSSSWSSDTIYF.

The V call is TRBV29-1, the J call TRBJ1-4, with D perhaps TRBD1 (5 bases). Germline lookup yields CDR1 SQVTM and CDR2 ANQGSEA. The CDR3 totals 10 residues. The germline V and J ends were trimmed by 4 bases and 8 bases, with 5 bases remaining between them. CDR3 coding DNA: TGCAGCGTTGGACAGGAAAAACTGTTTTTT. Translated, it gives CSVGQEKLFF.

This sequence joins TRBV5-1 and TRBJ1-3, with D perhaps TRBD1 (6 bases). Germline V gene lookup returns CDR1 SGHRS and CDR2 YFSETQ. The CDR3 sequence is 15 residues long. Trimming took 2 bases from V and 0 from J, leaving 9 bases between them. CDR3 DNA sequence: TGCGCCAGCAGCTTCGGGACACCCTCTGGAAACACCATATATTTT. This gives the protein CASSFGTPSGNTIYF.

The rearrangement uses TRBV24-1 and TRBJ2-3; 9 nucleotides match TRBD2. CDR1 is KGHDR, CDR2 SFDVKD, per germline. This CDR3 spans 15 amino acids. V shed 3 bases and J 14 bases; nucleotides not matched to a gene: 14. The CDR3 region has the DNA TGTGCCACCAGTGATCCCCTCGAACAGCGGGAGGTGAGGTATTTT. This gives the protein CATSDPLEQREVRYF.